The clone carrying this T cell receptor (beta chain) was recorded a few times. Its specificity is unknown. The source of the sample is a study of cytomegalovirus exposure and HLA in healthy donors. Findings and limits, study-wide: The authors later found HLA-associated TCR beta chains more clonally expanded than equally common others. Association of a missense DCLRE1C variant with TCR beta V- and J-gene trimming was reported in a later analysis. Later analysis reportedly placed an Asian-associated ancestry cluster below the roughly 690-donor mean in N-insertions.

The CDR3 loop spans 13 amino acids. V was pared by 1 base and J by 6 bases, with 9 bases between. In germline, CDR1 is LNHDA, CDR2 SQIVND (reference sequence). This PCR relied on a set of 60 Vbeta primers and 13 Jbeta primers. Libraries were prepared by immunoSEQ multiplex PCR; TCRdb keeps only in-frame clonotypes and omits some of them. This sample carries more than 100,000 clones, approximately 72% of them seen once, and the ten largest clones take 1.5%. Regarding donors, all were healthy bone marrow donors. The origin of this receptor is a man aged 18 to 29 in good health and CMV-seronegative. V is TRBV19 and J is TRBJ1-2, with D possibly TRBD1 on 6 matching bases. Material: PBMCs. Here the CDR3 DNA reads TGTGCCAGTAGTATAGTACAGGGCAATGGCTACACCTTC. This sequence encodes CASSIVQGNGYTF.